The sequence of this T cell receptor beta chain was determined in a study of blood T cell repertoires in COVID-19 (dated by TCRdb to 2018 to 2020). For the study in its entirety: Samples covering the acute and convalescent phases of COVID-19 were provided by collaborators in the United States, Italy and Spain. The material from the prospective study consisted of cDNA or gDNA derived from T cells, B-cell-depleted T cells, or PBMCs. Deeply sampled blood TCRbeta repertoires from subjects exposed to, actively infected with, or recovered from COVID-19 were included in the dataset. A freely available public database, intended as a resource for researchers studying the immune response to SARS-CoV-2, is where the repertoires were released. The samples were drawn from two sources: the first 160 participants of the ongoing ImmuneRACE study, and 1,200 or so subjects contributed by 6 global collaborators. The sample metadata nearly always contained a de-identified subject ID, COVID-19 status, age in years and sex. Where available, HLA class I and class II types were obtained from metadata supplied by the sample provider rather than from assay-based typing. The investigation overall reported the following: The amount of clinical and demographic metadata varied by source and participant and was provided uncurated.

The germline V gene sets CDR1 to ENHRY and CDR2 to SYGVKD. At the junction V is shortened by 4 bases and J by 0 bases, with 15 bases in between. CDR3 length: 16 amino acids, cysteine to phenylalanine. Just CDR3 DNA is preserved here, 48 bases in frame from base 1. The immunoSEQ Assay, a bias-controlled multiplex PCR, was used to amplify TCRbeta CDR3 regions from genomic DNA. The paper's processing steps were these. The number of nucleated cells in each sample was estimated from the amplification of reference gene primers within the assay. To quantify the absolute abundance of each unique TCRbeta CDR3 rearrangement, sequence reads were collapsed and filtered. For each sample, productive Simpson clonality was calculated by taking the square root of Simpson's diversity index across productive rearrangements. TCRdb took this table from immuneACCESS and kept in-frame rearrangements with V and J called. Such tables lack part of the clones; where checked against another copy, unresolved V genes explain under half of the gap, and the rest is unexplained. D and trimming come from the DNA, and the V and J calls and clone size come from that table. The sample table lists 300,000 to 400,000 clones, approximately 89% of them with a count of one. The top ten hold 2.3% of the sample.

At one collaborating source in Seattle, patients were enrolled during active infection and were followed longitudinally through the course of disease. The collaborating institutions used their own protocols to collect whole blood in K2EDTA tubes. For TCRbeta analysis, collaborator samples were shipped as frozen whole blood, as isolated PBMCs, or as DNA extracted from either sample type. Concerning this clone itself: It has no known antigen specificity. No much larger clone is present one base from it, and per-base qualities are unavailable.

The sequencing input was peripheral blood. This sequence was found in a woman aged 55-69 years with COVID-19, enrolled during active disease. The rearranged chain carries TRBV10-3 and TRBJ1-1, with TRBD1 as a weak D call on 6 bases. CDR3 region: CAISGSGTKMNTEAFF. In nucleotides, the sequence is TGTGCCATCAGTGGGAGCGGGACAAAGATGAACACTGAAGCTTTCTTT.